Each of the 15 T cell receptor beta chains below was sequenced from the same sample in a study of blood T cell repertoires in COVID-19. Generated by immunoSEQ multiplex PCR, the TCRdb table keeps only in-frame clones and is missing some. The sample comprises around 90,000 clones, around four fifths of which are singletons, and roughly 10% rests with the top ten. The material sequenced was peripheral blood. The receptors come from an older woman with active or convalescent COVID-19.

The chain uses TRBV5-6 and TRBJ2-5; 8 bases agree with TRBD1. CDR1 SGHDT and CDR2 YYEEEE come from the germline V gene. This CDR3 is 15 amino acids long. Germline trimming cut 2 bases from V and 2 bases from J; bases unmatched to any gene: 5. In nucleotides, the CDR3 is TGTGCCAGCAGCTTCTCAGGGGGCGGGCAAGAGACCCAGTACTTC. Protein product: CASSFSGGGQETQYF.

This chain links TRBV7-2 with TRBJ2-4; 9 bases line up with TRBD2. Trimming took 0 bases from V and 0 from J; bases not matched to a gene: 6. The length of the CDR3 is 18 residues. Germline V gene sequence: CDR1 SGHTA, CDR2 FQGNSA. The CDR3 nucleotides are TGTGCCAGCAGCTTAGCCGCTAGCGGGGTGGGAGCCAAAAACATTCAGTACTTC. It translates to CASSLAASGVGAKNIQYF.

The gene calls are TRBV28 and TRBJ1-2; D is perhaps TRBD1 (5 bases). This CDR3 is 13 amino acids long. Germline CDR1 and CDR2: MDHEN and SYDVKM. V lost 4 bases to trimming and J lost 3 bases, with 9 bases between them. The CDR3 coding sequence is TGTGCCAGCAGTTCGACAGAACACTATGGCTACACCTTC. It specifies CASSSTEHYGYTF.

The V and J genes are TRBV5-1 and TRBJ1-1; 9 bases agree with TRBD1. V was clipped by 4 bases and J by 5 bases; unmatched bases: 6. CDR1 is SGHRS, CDR2 YFSETQ, per germline. This CDR3 contains 14 residues. The CDR3 DNA follows: TGCGCCAGCAGCACGGACAGGGGTTGGACTGAAGCTTTCTTT. Amino acids: CASSTDRGWTEAFF.

The chain recombines TRBV21-1 with TRBJ1-3; TRBD1, the table's D call, lacks a check against the DNA. TRBV21-1 is classified as a pseudogene. This CDR3 comprises 17 residues. CDR3 region: CASSSSAGVSSGNTIYF. In DNA, the CDR3 is TGTGCCAGCAGCTCCTCAGCAGGTGTAAGCTCTGGAAACACCATATATTTT.

The CDR3: CASSQSGGRGDTQYF. In DNA form, the CDR3 reads TGCGCCAGCAGCCAATCAGGGGGCAGGGGAGATACGCAGTATTTT. The V gene is TRBV4-1, the J gene TRBJ2-3, with 8 bases that match TRBD1. The V gene end was trimmed by 2 bases and the J gene end by 5 bases; junction bases not matched to a gene: 6. Germline loops: CDR1 MGHRA, CDR2 YSYEKL. CDR3 size: 15 residues.

The V gene is TRBV19, the J gene TRBJ2-5, with D tentatively TRBD1 (7 bases). Germline V gene sequence: CDR1 LNHDA, CDR2 SQIVND (reference sequence). This CDR3 is built from 14 residues. Trimming took 6 bases from V and 4 from J, leaving 15 bases between them. Here the CDR3 reads CASRGSQGGETQYF. DNA for the CDR3: TGTGCCAGTAGGGGGAGTCAGGGGGGAGAGACCCAGTACTTC.

The DNA for the CDR3 is TGTGCCAGCTCACCTCTCTCGACAGGTCGTATGGGGCAGTACTTC. The encoded protein is CASSPLSTGRMGQYF. The chain recombines TRBV18 with TRBJ2-7; possibly TRBD1 for D (6 bases). V dropped 3 bases and J dropped 9 bases, with 21 bases sitting between them. This CDR3 is 15 amino acids long. Looked up from germline, CDR1 is KGHSH and CDR2 is LQKENI.

The chain joins TRBV24-1 to TRBJ1-5; maybe TRBD1 (6 bases). The CDR3 contains 14 residues. Trimming cost V 6 bases and J 2 bases, with 10 bases left between them. The germline CDR1 and CDR2 sequences are KGHDR and SFDVKD. Here the CDR3 reads CATSRAGGNQPQHF. As DNA, the CDR3 is TGTGCCACCAGTCGCGCAGGGGGCAATCAGCCCCAGCATTTT.

This clone was seen only a few times. The chain recombines TRBV15 with TRBJ1-2, with D perhaps TRBD1 (6 bases). This CDR3 comprises 15 residues. Germline V gene sequence: CDR1 LNHNV, CDR2 YYDKDF (reference sequence). V was cut by 4 bases and J by 4 bases, with 16 bases left in between. CDR3 sequence: CATSTPTGTIYGYTF. The CDR3, as DNA: TGTGCCACCAGCACCCCAACCGGGACAATCTATGGCTACACCTTC.

The chain links TRBV5-1 to TRBJ2-3, with 8 nucleotides matching TRBD2. CDR1 is SGHRS and CDR2 is YFSETQ in the germline V gene. V shed 4 bases, J shed 1 base, and the junction held 17 bases outside the gene matches. The CDR3 sequence is 19 residues long. The CDR3 loop is CASSISGAVGGRRTDTQYF. In nucleotides, the CDR3 is TGCGCCAGCAGCATATCAGGTGCGGTGGGCGGGAGGCGCACAGATACGCAGTATTTT.

This sequence joins TRBV19 and TRBJ2-6, with D maybe TRBD2 (6 bases). The CDR3 consists of 17 residues. Trimming pared 1 base from V and 2 bases from J, leaving 12 bases between. Germline values: CDR1 LNHDA, CDR2 SQIVND (reference sequence). CDR3 sequence reads: CASSIVGGGTGANVLTF. The DNA for the CDR3 is TGTGCCAGTAGTATAGTCGGGGGAGGTACTGGGGCCAACGTCCTGACTTTC.

The chain joins TRBV2 to TRBJ2-3; 11 bases fit TRBD2. Germline CDR1 reads SNHLY; CDR2 reads FYNNEI. Trimming cost V 7 bases and J 1 base; bases outside gene matches: 4. This CDR3 has 15 amino acids. This chain's CDR3 is CASTLLAGGTDTQYF. DNA for the CDR3: TGTGCCAGCACCTTACTAGCGGGGGGCACAGATACGCAGTATTTT.

The chain uses TRBV18 and TRBJ2-5; D remains unclear. V was trimmed by 6 bases and J by 0 bases, leaving 8 bases between them. Germline lookup yields CDR1 KGHSH and CDR2 LQKENI. CDR3 size: 13 residues. CDR3 protein: CASSGPNQETQYF. In DNA form, the CDR3 reads TGTGCCAGCTCTGGGCCCAACCAAGAGACCCAGTACTTC. The full variable domain, with the rest looked up from reference TRBV18 and TRBJ2-5, is NAGVMQNPRHLVRRRGQEARLRCSPMKGHSHVYWYRQLPEEGLKFMVYLQKENIIDESGMPKERFSAEFPKEGPSILRIQQVVRGDSAAYFCASSGPNQETQYFGPGTRLLVL.

The CDR3: CASARGQGNYGYTF. The CDR3 bases are TGTGCCAGCGCCCGCGGACAGGGGAACTATGGCTACACCTTC. This rearrangement joins TRBV5-5 to TRBJ1-2; 9 bases fit TRBD1. CDR1 SGHKS and CDR2 YYEKEE come from the germline V gene (reference sequence). V was pared by 7 bases and J by 2 bases, with 6 bases of the junction left unmatched. This CDR3 is 14 amino acids long.